The rows below give T cell receptor beta chains drawn from one sample of a study of T cells in Graves' hyperthyroidism and ophthalmopathy. MiXCR was run by TCRdb on the multiplex PCR reads, yielding one entry per CDR3 protein. The data hold 500,000 to 700,000 distinct CDR3 sequences, with 16% observed a single time. Sequencing was carried out using blood. The receptor set was obtained from a woman under 30 with Graves' hyperthyroidism. CDR3s include the opening cysteine and the closing phenylalanine or tryptophan.

CDR3 protein,V gene
CASRGRAMTDTQYF,TRBV11-2
CASSLGDTPGEKLFF,TRBV7-2
CASRRGEFTEQFF,TRBV27
CASRSNYEQYF,TRBV28
CSVVTSGQSDEQFF,TRBV29-1
CSARISTGNQPQHF,TRBV20-1
CASSQEWLGNTIYF,TRBV14
CASRQSAYEQYF,TRBV6-2/TRBV6-3
CASARGPYDTQYF,TRBV11-3
CASSITGTDYGYTF,TRBV11-2
CSAARPSGGHHEQYF,TRBV20-1
CASSQTSGSFDTQYF,TRBV14
CASSTHSGRTDTQYF,TRBV7-9
CASSIGTGGEKLFF,TRBV19
CASSHRLAGSTDTQYF,TRBV14
CASSEVGEGYEQYF,TRBV10-1
CASSESGTSGDSQETQYF,TRBV2
CASRRTSGGTYEQYF,TRBV7-2
CASSLGSAANTEAFF,TRBV11-2
CSVETGGYTF,TRBV29-1
CASSPPGGPHSYEQYF,TRBV28
CASSLRDSPIYGYTF,TRBV12-3/TRBV12-4